These T cell receptor beta chains were read from a single sample in a study of blood T cell repertoires in COVID-19. Sequencing was performed with immunoSEQ multiplex PCR; in TCRdb, only in-frame clones are kept and a portion is missing. The data contain about 270,000 clones, 75% to 95% of them singletons. Sequencing was performed on peripheral blood. The receptors originated from a person aged 18 to 30 with COVID-19, enrolled during active disease. Each CDR3 is given with its conserved first and last residue. The D gene is left open where the match is weak.

j_call,d_call,v_call,cdr3_nt,cdr3_aa
TRBJ2-1,TRBD2,TRBV7-9,TGTGCCAGCAGCTTACGGACTAGCGGGAGCTCCTACAATGAGCAGTTCTTC,CASSLRTSGSSYNEQFF
TRBJ2-1,NA,TRBV2,TGTGCCAGCAGGGTCAGGGGAGCCCTCGGGGATGAGCAGTTCTTC,CASRVRGALGDEQFF
TRBJ1-1,TRBD1,TRBV5-3,TGTGCCAGAAGCTTTCAACAGGGGATGAACACTGAAGCTTTCTTT,CARSFQQGMNTEAFF
TRBJ2-2,NA,TRBV19,TGTGCCAGTAGTTTTCTGGAGCCCGGGGAGCTGTTTTTT,CASSFLEPGELFF
TRBJ2-5,TRBD2,TRBV6-2/TRBV6-3,TGTGCCAGCAGTTACCCGGGACTAGCGGGAGGGCCCATGAGGCAAGAGACCCAGTACTTC,CASSYPGLAGGPMRQETQYF
TRBJ1-6,NA,TRBV27,TGTGCCAGCGGATACCGGGAGCATAATTCACCCCTCCACTTT,CASGYREHNSPLHF
TRBJ2-3,TRBD2,TRBV7-8,TGTGCCAGCAAAGATAGGCGGGGGAGCACAGATACGCAGTATTTT,CASKDRRGSTDTQYF
TRBJ1-3,TRBD1,TRBV7-2,TGTGCCAGCAGCTTCAACAGGGGTGCCTCTGGAAACACCATATATTTT,CASSFNRGASGNTIYF
TRBJ2-1,NA,TRBV28,TGTGCCAGCAGTTTTAAAGGCGATTACTTAGACTTCAATGAGCAGTTCTTC,CASSFKGDYLDFNEQFF
TRBJ1-3,NA,TRBV5-4,TGTGCCAGCAGCTTGCGAGGGGGAAACACCATATATTTT,CASSLRGGNTIYF